The clone carrying this T cell receptor (beta chain) was detected once. The sample belongs to a study of blood T cell repertoires in COVID-19. Looking at the study overall: Both acute and convalescent COVID-19 samples were obtained from the United States, Italy and Spain. Sample material is recorded as cDNA or gDNA derived from T cells, B-cell-depleted T cells, or PBMCs.

Per the original methods: How many nucleated cells were present was estimated from reference gene primer amplification. The repertoire was sequenced with immunoSEQ multiplex PCR; TCRdb's copy has only in-frame clones and lacks some. For V, J and clone size, that table is used; D and trimming come from the DNA. The sample gives under 150,000 clones, roughly 90% of which show up once; 3% to 4% is in the top ten. Germline V gene sequence: CDR1 LNHDA, CDR2 SQIVND (reference sequence). The CDR3 totals 15 residues. V was shortened by 3 bases and J by 4 bases, with 12 bases between the two germline ends. This chain uses TRBV19 with TRBJ2-2, with a tentative D call TRBD2 (6 bases). The sequence derives from a man aged 50-60 years with active COVID-19. The sample consisted of peripheral blood. Written as DNA, the CDR3 is TGTGCCAGTAGTATCGGAGGGTGGGTCACCGGGGAGCTGTTTTTT. Translation gives CASSIGGWVTGELFF.